The clone carrying this TCR beta chain came up a few times. Its specificity is unknown. Trimming took 1 base from V and 1 from J; bases not matched to a gene: 8. The germline CDR1 and CDR2 sequences are SGHRS and YFSETQ. The CDR3 has 17 residues. This sample is drawn from a study of T cell repertoires in cytomegalovirus infection. Study overall: Signatures in public TCR beta sequences pointed to both CMV infection and matching HLA type.

TCRdb passed the reads through MiXCR, listing each CDR3 protein once. The sample shows approximately 260,000 distinct CDR3 sequences, 22% of them seen only once. Study outcomes and limitations: HLA-C-restricted TCR beta clonotypes specific for CMV led the ex vivo response.

This chain uses TRBV5-1 with TRBJ1-3, with 7 bases matching TRBD1. The receptor comes from a human donor in good health (CMV status not recorded). Some clones in this sample may be carry-over from other donors' samples. The specimen comprised cultured PBMCs, sampled from culture after CMV antigen stimulation. The CDR3 here is CASSLNIGGRSGNTIYF. The DNA of the CDR3 is TGCGCCAGCAGCTTGAATATAGGGGGCCGTTCTGGAAACACCATATATTTT.